This T cell receptor (beta chain) was sequenced during a study of Ad26.COV2.S vaccination and SARS-CoV-2 variants. The CDR3 has 15 amino acids. The V and J ends lost 0 bases and 4 bases respectively, with 11 bases between them. The germline gives CDR1 MRHNA, CDR2 SNTAGT. The data were produced by immunoSEQ multiplex PCR, yet TCRdb's version contains in-frame clones alone and is incomplete. Seen here are about 350,000 clones, about 90% observed once, and the top ten hold roughly 3.9%. This chain links TRBV6-4 with TRBJ2-3; D may correspond to TRBD1 or TRBD2 (6 bases each). This specimen was peripheral blood, taken after recovery from COVID-19. This TCR was sampled from a human donor who had recovered from COVID-19. The CDR3 coding sequence is TGTGCCAGCAGTGACTCACAGGGAGGCCCAGATACGCAGTATTTT. Translated: CASSDSQGGPDTQYF.